The 20 T cell receptor beta chains below all came from one sample that was sequenced in a study of cytomegalovirus exposure and HLA in healthy donors. The PCR made use of 60 Vbeta and 13 Jbeta primers. Some clones are missing from TCRdb's copy, which holds only in-frame ones; the method was immunoSEQ multiplex PCR. The table has roughly 140,000 clones, around 80% seen once; the top ten hold 3.5% to 5.5%. The material sequenced was PBMCs. These receptors were collected from a middle-aged woman in good health and CMV-seropositive.

The CDR3 loop is CASSVILAGVNTGELFF. CDR3 coding DNA: TGTGCCAGCAGTGTCATCCTAGCGGGGGTGAACACCGGGGAGCTGTTTTTT. J is TRBJ2-2 and V is TRBV6-4; 10 positions agree with TRBD2. J lost 1 base, V lost 4 bases, and 6 bases had no gene match. Germline loops: CDR1 MRHNA, CDR2 SNTAGT. This CDR3 has 17 amino acids.

The chain joins TRBV9 to TRBJ2-1; 10 positions agree with TRBD2. Germline assignment: CDR1 SGDLS and CDR2 YYNGEE. CDR3 size: 17 residues. With V trimmed by 4 bases and J by 4 bases, 11 bases remained unmatched. CDR3 loop: CASSPDFSGGPYNEQFF. The CDR3 DNA sequence: TGTGCCAGCAGCCCAGACTTTAGCGGGGGGCCTTACAATGAGCAGTTCTTC. The whole variable domain, remainder taken from reference TRBV9 and TRBJ2-1, is DSGVTQTPKHLITATGQRVTLRCSPRSGDLSVYWYQQSLDQGLQFLIQYYNGEERAKGNILERFSAQQFPDLHSELNLSSLELGDSALYFCASSPDFSGGPYNEQFFGPGTRLTVL.

The rearrangement uses TRBV5-1 and TRBJ2-7, with D hard to call. CDR3 length: 13 residues. V lost 0 bases and J 5 bases, leaving 9 bases between the germline ends. Germline V gene data show CDR1 as SGHRS and CDR2 as YFSETQ. The DNA of the CDR3 is TGCGCCAGCAGCTTGGCCAGGTCAGACGAGCAGTACTTC. Translation: CASSLARSDEQYF. The complete variable domain, with remaining parts taken from reference TRBV5-1 and TRBJ2-7, reads KAGVTQTPRYLIKTRGQQVTLSCSPISGHRSVSWYQQTPGQGLQFLFEYFSETQRNKGNFPGRFSGRQFSNSRSEMNVSTLELGDSALYLCASSLARSDEQYFGPGTRLTVT.

This clone was observed once. The genes are TRBV7-9 and TRBJ2-1; 11 bases map to TRBD1. Germline CDR1 reads SEHNR; CDR2 reads FQNEAQ (reference sequence). The CDR3 spans 15 residues. The J segment lost 7 bases and the V segment lost 4 bases, leaving 6 bases of the junction unmatched. The DNA of the CDR3 is TGTGCCAGCAGCTCGCCGGGACAGGGGGGGAATGAGCAGTTCTTC. Residues: CASSSPGQGGNEQFF.

The chain joins TRBV27 to TRBJ2-7, with 10 positions matching TRBD2. The CDR3 runs to 14 residues. Germline values: CDR1 MNHEY, CDR2 SMNVEV (reference sequence). After removal of 4 bases from V and 7 bases from J, the junction contained 7 bases not matched to a gene. The CDR3 region is CASSSGLAVREQYF. In DNA, the CDR3 is TGTGCCAGCAGTTCCGGACTAGCGGTTCGGGAGCAGTACTTC.

The chain uses TRBV5-4 and TRBJ2-1; a possible D gene is TRBD1 (5 bases). Germline V gives CDR1 SGHNT, CDR2 YYREEE (reference sequence). V was clipped by 0 bases and J by 6 bases, with 10 bases between them. This CDR3 has 14 residues. Written as DNA, the CDR3 is TGTGCCAGCAGCTTGGTCCAGGGCCTCAATGAGCAGTTCTTC. Encoded protein: CASSLVQGLNEQFF.

The chain links TRBV5-1 to TRBJ2-3; 10 bases map to TRBD2. The ends lost 4 bases at V and 3 bases at J; junction bases unmatched: 8. CDR1 and CDR2 (germline): SGHRS, YFSETQ. The CDR3 totals 16 residues. CDR3 DNA sequence: TGCGCCAGCAGCCTCCGGGGTAGCGGGGGGACAGATACGCAGTATTTT. This codes for CASSLRGSGGTDTQYF.

This chain uses TRBV9 with TRBJ2-1, with TRBD2 identical over 9 bases. Germline CDR1 reads SGDLS; CDR2 reads YYNGEE. The CDR3 extends over 18 amino acids. V shed 4 bases, J shed 6 bases, and the junction held 17 bases outside the gene matches. The CDR3 protein is CASSPRGGGTSLGNEQFF. The CDR3 DNA reads as TGTGCCAGCAGCCCAAGGGGGGGTGGGACTAGCCTTGGCAATGAGCAGTTCTTC.

The chain is built from TRBV6-5 and TRBJ2-7; 8 nucleotides line up with TRBD1. The CDR3 covers 14 residues. The germline V gene has CDR1 MNHEY and CDR2 SVGAGI. V lost 6 bases to trimming and J lost 3 bases; unmatched junction nucleotides: 7. The CDR3 region is CASSLGTGIYEQYF. The CDR3 DNA is TGTGCCAGCAGCCTCGGGACAGGCATCTACGAGCAGTACTTC.

The V gene is TRBV6-1, the J gene TRBJ2-7; 9 bases agree with TRBD2. The CDR3 extends over 14 amino acids. Trimming took 6 bases from V and 0 from J; bases not matched to a gene: 3. The germline V gene has CDR1 MNHNS and CDR2 SASEGT. The CDR3 DNA reads as TGTGCCAGCAGCGGACTAGCGAACTCCTACGAGCAGTACTTC. Its protein product is CASSGLANSYEQYF.

The chain couples TRBV27 to TRBJ2-6; 8 bases are shared with TRBD1. This CDR3 spans 15 amino acids. V lost 4 bases and J lost 5; bases outside the gene matches: 4. Germline values: CDR1 MNHEY, CDR2 SMNVEV (reference sequence). CDR3 bases: TGTGCCAGCAGTTCCCCAGGGGGCCGGGCCAACGTCCTGACTTTC. It encodes CASSSPGGRANVLTF.

This clone came up once. The rearrangement uses TRBV2 and TRBJ2-3, with unresolved D. The CDR3 extends over 13 amino acids. Looked up from germline, CDR1 is SNHLY and CDR2 is FYNNEI. Trimming pared 8 bases from V and 2 bases from J, leaving 11 bases between. In nucleotides, the CDR3 is TGTGCCAGCTGCGGCCCCGCCACAGATACGCAGTATTTT. It yields the protein CASCGPATDTQYF.

Comment on this clone: Germline and junction disagree at one end, which may indicate a read error. In nucleotides, the CDR3 is TGTGCTAGCAGCGGAACCTCCAGACAGGGGCTAGGGGAGCAGTACTTC. It translates to CASSGTSRQGLGEQYF. J is TRBJ2-7 and V is TRBV7-7, with 8 bases matching TRBD1. CDR3 size: 16 residues. Germline CDR1 reads SSHAT; CDR2 reads FNYEAQ (reference sequence).

This clone occurred a few times. The rearrangement joins TRBV4-3 to TRBJ1-1; weak D call: TRBD1 (6 bases). This CDR3 region has 15 residues. Trimming shortened V by 0 bases and J by 0 bases, and 8 bases separated the two germline ends. Per the germline V gene, CDR1 is LGHNA and CDR2 is YSLEER. The CDR3 region is CASSQDGGLNTEAFF. DNA of the CDR3: TGCGCCAGCAGCCAAGATGGGGGCTTGAACACTGAAGCTTTCTTT.

The chain combines TRBV11-2 with TRBJ2-7; weak D call: TRBD2 (6 bases). The V end was cut by 1 base, the J end by 3 bases, with 13 bases between. This CDR3 is 15 amino acids long. Germline V CDR1 and CDR2: SGHAT, FQNNGV. The chain's CDR3 is CASSLGDGGLYEQYF. CDR3 sequence (DNA): TGTGCCAGCAGCTTAGGAGACGGAGGGCTCTACGAGCAGTACTTC. The whole variable domain, remainder taken from reference TRBV11-2 and TRBJ2-7, is EAGVAQSPRYKIIEKRQSVAFWCNPISGHATLYWYQQILGQGPKLLIQFQNNGVVDDSQLPKDRFSAERLKGVDSTLKIQPAKLEDSAVYLCASSLGDGGLYEQYFGPGTRLTVT.

The gene calls are TRBV30 and TRBJ2-6; 7 bases match TRBD2. Germline V CDR1 and CDR2: GTSNPN, SVGIG (reference sequence). This CDR3 has 14 amino acids. With V trimmed by 5 bases and J by 0 bases, 1 base remained unmatched. Written as DNA, the CDR3 is TGTGCCTGGGGGAGGGACTCTGGGGCCAACGTCCTGACTTTC. This codes for CAWGRDSGANVLTF. Complete variable domain (other parts from reference TRBV30 and TRBJ2-6): SQTIHQWPATLVQPVGSPLSLECTVEGTSNPNLYWYRQAAGRGLQLLFYSVGIGQISSEVPQNLSASRPQDRQFILSSKKLLLSDSGFYLCAWGRDSGANVLTFGAGSRLTVL.

This clone was seen a handful of times. The chain carries TRBV4-1 and TRBJ1-2, with TRBD1 matching 9 bases. The CDR3 runs to 15 residues. V gave up 4 bases and J gave up 6 bases; unmatched junction bases: 9. Looked up from germline, CDR1 is MGHRA and CDR2 is YSYEKL. The CDR3 region has the DNA TGCGCCAGCAGCCGTCCCGGGACAGGGAACCATGGCTACACCTTC. Translating it yields CASSRPGTGNHGYTF.

CDR3 loop: CASSESLPLAGSYNEQFF. The CDR3 coding sequence is TGTGCCAGCAGTGAATCTTTGCCGCTAGCAGGCTCCTACAATGAGCAGTTCTTC. The chain couples TRBV25-1 to TRBJ2-1; the D gene is possibly TRBD2 (5 bases). This CDR3 has 18 residues. V gave up 1 base and J gave up 0 bases, with 16 bases separating them. The germline gives CDR1 MGHDK, CDR2 SYGVNS.

The rearrangement uses TRBV6-4 and TRBJ2-3, with 9 bases identical to TRBD1. This CDR3 has 14 amino acids. With V trimmed by 5 bases and J by 5 bases, 5 bases remained unmatched. CDR1 is MRHNA and CDR2 is SNTAGT in the germline V gene. The CDR3 here is CASSNRGLGDTQYF. The CDR3, as DNA: TGTGCCAGCAGTAACAGGGGGCTCGGAGATACGCAGTATTTT.

A note on this clone: The junction departs from the called germline gene at one end, perhaps through a read error. The rearrangement uses TRBV5-4 and TRBJ1-4; TRBD1 matches 9 bases. The CDR3 totals 16 residues. The V gene's germline CDR1 is SGHNT and CDR2 YYREEE (reference sequence). The DNA for the CDR3 is TGCGCCAGCAGCCAAGATCAAGGGACAGGGAGTGAAAAACTGTTTTTT. Its translation is CASSQDQGTGSEKLFF.